The 28 T cell receptor beta chains given below trace back to one sample, sequenced in a study of blood T cell repertoires in COVID-19. Here immunoSEQ multiplex PCR was the method, and the copy in TCRdb shows in-frame clones only, minus some. The repertoire consists of about 120,000 clones, with roughly four fifths occurring once and the leading ten covering 6.5% to 9%. Sequencing used peripheral blood. Every receptor here comes from a human donor in a cohort sampled during active COVID-19.

The chain employs TRBV2 and TRBJ2-1; TRBD2 might be the D (5 bases). This CDR3 has 13 amino acids. Germline CDR1 reads SNHLY; CDR2 reads FYNNEI. V shed 7 bases and J shed 0 bases, with 7 bases lying between them. In DNA, the CDR3 is TGTGCCAGCACGGGAAGCTCCTACAATGAGCAGTTCTTC. As protein: CASTGSSYNEQFF.

The V call is TRBV30, the J call TRBJ1-5; 8 bases agree with TRBD1. This CDR3 spans 15 amino acids. Trimming at V came to 0 bases and at J to 2 bases, leaving 3 bases not matched to a gene. Germline V gene sequence: CDR1 GTSNPN, CDR2 SVGIG (reference sequence). The DNA for the CDR3 is TGTGCCTGGAGTGTACTGACAGGGGGCAATCAGCCCCAGCATTTT. It translates to CAWSVLTGGNQPQHF.

The rearrangement links TRBV6-6 to TRBJ2-5, with D possibly being TRBD2 (6 bases). Looked up from germline, CDR1 is MNHNY and CDR2 is SVGAGI (reference sequence). Trimming pared 5 bases from V and 3 bases from J, leaving 19 bases between. This CDR3 is built from 16 residues. CDR3 nucleotide sequence: TGTGCCAGCAGTACCCTAGGAGGGAGATCGAAAGAGACCCAGTACTTC. It encodes CASSTLGGRSKETQYF.

The table lists this clone with many counts. This chain links TRBV7-8 with TRBJ2-7; 11 nucleotides line up with TRBD2. The trim removed 4 bases at V and 7 bases at J, leaving 6 bases unmatched. The germline CDR1 and CDR2 sequences are SGHVS and FQNEAQ. The CDR3 sequence is 14 residues long. The CDR3 reads CASSSGLAGGEQYF. Written as DNA, the CDR3 is TGTGCCAGCAGCTCCGGACTAGCGGGTGGAGAGCAGTACTTC.

The genes are TRBV3-1 (or the pseudogene TRBV3-2) and TRBJ2-1, with 10 bases fitting TRBD2. The CDR3 length is 16 residues. Trimming took 4 bases from V and 4 from J; bases not matched to a gene: 7. Germline V gene lookup returns CDR1 LGHDT and CDR2 YNNKEL (reference sequence). The CDR3 region is CASSLWTSGDYNEQFF. In DNA, the CDR3 is TGTGCCAGCAGCCTTTGGACTAGCGGAGATTACAATGAGCAGTTCTTC.

The rearrangement uses TRBV5-1 and TRBJ2-3; weak D call: TRBD1 (7 bases). Trimming stripped 0 bases from V and 4 bases from J, with 15 bases between. The CDR3 totals 16 residues. The germline V gene encodes CDR1 SGHRS and CDR2 YFSETQ. The CDR3 region has the DNA TGCGCCAGCAGCTTGGTTTCAGGGGGGAACGCAGATACGCAGTATTTT. This translates into CASSLVSGGNADTQYF.

The chain has TRBV5-4 and TRBJ1-6; the match to TRBD1 covers 10 bases. CDR3 size: 15 residues. Per germline, CDR1 SGHNT and CDR2 YYREEE (reference sequence). Trimming at V came to 4 bases and at J to 9 bases, leaving 7 bases not matched to a gene. CDR3 in DNA: TGTGCCAGCAGCCATCAGGGACAGGGGACTTCACCCCTCCACTTT. It encodes CASSHQGQGTSPLHF.

CDR3 coding DNA: TGTGCCATCAGTGAGTCCGGGTCGAACACTGAAGCTTTCTTT. It translates to CAISESGSNTEAFF. This chain joins TRBV10-3 and TRBJ1-1, with D unresolved. This CDR3 contains 14 residues. Germline CDR1 is ENHRY and CDR2 is SYGVKD. The germline V and J ends were trimmed by 0 bases and 1 base, with 6 bases remaining between them.

The V call is TRBV10-2, the J call TRBJ1-1; D unclear. V gave up 4 bases and J gave up 1 base, with 7 bases separating them. CDR1 WSHSY and CDR2 SAAADI come from the germline V gene. The CDR3 length is 13 residues. CDR3 loop: CASSGESNTEAFF. The CDR3 bases are TGCGCCAGCAGTGGAGAGTCGAACACTGAAGCTTTCTTT.

This clone has just one count. The V and J genes are TRBV13 and TRBJ2-7; D possibly corresponds to TRBD1 (5 bases). The V end lost 1 base, the J end lost 6 bases, and 16 bases lay between the germline ends. Germline V gene lookup returns CDR1 PRHDT and CDR2 FYEKMQ (reference sequence). There are 15 residues in the CDR3. CDR3 sequence: CASSLVVRGMVEQYF. CDR3 nucleotides: TGTGCCAGCAGCTTAGTGGTAAGGGGTATGGTCGAGCAGTACTTC.

In its sample, this clone was seen a few times. V usage is TRBV3-1 (or the pseudogene TRBV3-2) and J usage is TRBJ2-3, with D perhaps matching TRBD2 (5 bases). Looked up from germline, CDR1 is LGHDT and CDR2 is YNNKEL (reference sequence). Trimming pared 3 bases from V and 4 bases from J, leaving 8 bases between. CDR3 length: 13 amino acids. The CDR3 nucleotides read TGTGCCAGCAGCCAGGACTTTGCAGATACGCAGTATTTT. Translated, it gives CASSQDFADTQYF.

The chain uses TRBV6-2 or TRBV6-3 and TRBJ1-2, with D unresolved. Germline CDR1 is MNHEY and CDR2 is SVGEGT. V was pared by 2 bases and J by 7 bases, with 14 bases between. CDR3 size: 14 residues. The CDR3 nucleotides are TGTGCCAGCAGTTACATAGGGAGACACGGTGGCTACACCTTC. Translated, it gives CASSYIGRHGGYTF.

This clone has only a few counts. CDR3 bases: TGTGCCAGCAGCGCTAGCGGGAGGGCCAATGAGCAGTTCTTC. Protein sequence: CASSASGRANEQFF. The V gene is TRBV7-2, the J gene TRBJ2-1; 12 nucleotides line up with TRBD2. Losses at the gene ends were 5 bases for V and 6 bases for J; bases not matched to a gene: 2. This CDR3 has 14 amino acids. Germline lookup yields CDR1 SGHTA and CDR2 FQGNSA.

The V gene is TRBV11-2, the J gene TRBJ2-1, with 7 bases fitting TRBD2. The V gene's germline CDR1 is SGHAT and CDR2 FQNNGV. The CDR3 consists of 16 residues. Trimming cost V 0 bases and J 5 bases; bases outside gene matches: 7. The CDR3 coding sequence is TGTGCCAGCAGCTTAGATGGACTAGTAACCGACAATGAGCAGTTCTTC. Its protein is CASSLDGLVTDNEQFF. The full variable domain, its missing parts supplied by reference TRBV11-2 and TRBJ2-1, is EAGVAQSPRYKIIEKRQSVAFWCNPISGHATLYWYQQILGQGPKLLIQFQNNGVVDDSQLPKDRFSAERLKGVDSTLKIQPAKLEDSAVYLCASSLDGLVTDNEQFFGPGTRLTVL.

This chain joins TRBV12-3 or TRBV12-4 and TRBJ1-1; 7 nucleotides match TRBD1. V shed 1 base and J 7 bases; nucleotides not matched to a gene: 3. This CDR3 comprises 13 residues. The CDR3 loop reads CASSLGQGYEAFF. DNA of the CDR3: TGTGCCAGCAGTTTAGGACAGGGATATGAAGCTTTCTTT.

The chain recombines TRBV23-1 with TRBJ2-1; no clear D gene. TRBV23-1 is marked as an open reading frame, function uncertain. Trimming shortened V by 2 bases and J by 7 bases, and 6 bases separated the two germline ends. The CDR3 covers 12 residues. The CDR3 sequence is CASSQERNEQFF. The DNA for the CDR3 is TGCGCCAGCAGTCAAGAGAGGAATGAGCAGTTCTTC.

This clone has a single count. This chain connects TRBV30 to TRBJ2-7; 9 nucleotides line up with TRBD1. After removal of 4 bases from V and 0 bases from J, the junction contained 7 bases not matched to a gene. The CDR3 has 15 amino acids. Germline V gives CDR1 GTSNPN, CDR2 SVGIG (reference sequence). CDR3 in DNA: TGTGCCTGGATTCCCCGGGACAGGGTCTCCTACGAGCAGTACTTC. Encoded protein: CAWIPRDRVSYEQYF.

V is TRBV5-1 and J is TRBJ2-7, with 9 bases lining up with TRBD1. From germline, CDR1 is SGHRS and CDR2 YFSETQ. The CDR3 length is 14 residues. V lost 0 bases, J lost 3 bases, and 1 base stayed unmatched. The CDR3 nucleotides read TGCGCCAGCAGCTTGGCGGGACAGGGCTACGAGCAGTACTTC. Its protein is CASSLAGQGYEQYF.

The chain joins TRBV5-1 to TRBJ2-7; D is unresolved. This CDR3 comprises 15 residues. In germline, CDR1 is SGHRS, CDR2 YFSETQ. V was trimmed by 2 bases and J by 2 bases, leaving 14 bases between them. Here the CDR3 DNA reads TGCGCCAGCAGCTTTGAAGATACTAAGACCTACGAGCAGTACTTC. Translated, it gives CASSFEDTKTYEQYF.

The chain recombines TRBV25-1 with TRBJ2-7, with 8 bases identical to TRBD1. V lost 4 bases, J lost 1 base, and 6 bases stayed unmatched. CDR3 length: 15 residues. The germline V gene has CDR1 MGHDK and CDR2 SYGVNS. Here the CDR3 DNA reads TGTGCCAGCAGTGGGACAGGGAAGAGGTCCTACGAGCAGTACTTC. Protein product: CASSGTGKRSYEQYF.

This chain connects TRBV9 to TRBJ1-6, with 8 nucleotides matching TRBD1. CDR1 is SGDLS, CDR2 YYNGEE, per germline. There are 17 residues in the CDR3. V dropped 1 base and J dropped 9; count of bases not matched to a gene: 12. CDR3 region: CASSVNPQTGEVSPLHF. The CDR3 DNA reads TGTGCCAGCAGCGTAAACCCTCAGACAGGGGAAGTTTCACCCCTCCACTTT.

The chain recombines TRBV7-9 with TRBJ1-2, with D tentatively TRBD1 (6 bases). This CDR3 spans 12 amino acids. Germline values: CDR1 SEHNR, CDR2 FQNEAQ (reference sequence). V lost 5 bases, J lost 8 bases, and 12 bases lay in between. The CDR3 spells CASSPQGRGYTF. CDR3 bases: TGTGCCAGCAGCCCTCAGGGGAGAGGCTACACCTTC.

The chain has TRBV4-1 and TRBJ2-7; D perhaps matches TRBD2 (6 bases). Germline-derived CDR1 and CDR2 are MGHRA and YSYEKL. This CDR3 region has 14 residues. V lost 1 base and J lost 4, with 11 bases in between. CDR3: CASSQGLVGYEQYF. CDR3 in DNA: TGCGCCAGCAGCCAAGGACTAGTAGGATACGAGCAGTACTTC.

The chain uses TRBV29-1 and TRBJ2-7, with TRBD2 as a possible D gene (6 bases). The CDR3 length is 14 residues. Germline V gives CDR1 SQVTM, CDR2 ANQGSEA. V was clipped by 6 bases and J by 3 bases, with 18 bases between them. The CDR3 here is CSVSGRREIYEQYF. The CDR3 nucleotides read TGCAGCGTCAGTGGTCGACGGGAGATCTACGAGCAGTACTTC.

This clone was observed a single time. V and J are TRBV7-9 and TRBJ1-4; no firm D call. CDR1 is SEHNR and CDR2 is FQNEAQ in the germline V gene (reference sequence). The CDR3 runs 12 residues. The V and J ends lost 1 base and 8 bases respectively, with 5 bases between them. The CDR3 loop is CASSLGREKLFF. As DNA, the CDR3 is TGTGCCAGCAGCTTAGGGAGAGAAAAACTGTTTTTT.

CDR3 in amino acids: CASSILGTSTDTQYF. The CDR3 DNA reads TGTGCCAGCAGTATACTGGGCACTAGCACAGATACGCAGTATTTT. This sequence joins TRBV2 and TRBJ2-3, with unresolved D. Germline CDR1 reads SNHLY; CDR2 reads FYNNEI. The germline V and J ends were trimmed by 5 bases and 0 bases, with 12 bases remaining between them. The CDR3 runs 15 residues. Using reference TRBV2 and TRBJ2-3 for the parts outside the CDR3, the full variable domain is EPEVTQTPSHQVTQMGQEVILRCVPISNHLYFYWYRQILGQKVEFLVSFYNNEISEKSEIFDDQFSVERPDGSNFTLKIRSTKLEDSAMYFCASSILGTSTDTQYFGPGTRLTVL.

The chain carries TRBV19 and TRBJ2-7, with D possibly being TRBD2 (6 bases). The length of the CDR3 is 14 residues. Germline V gene data show CDR1 as LNHDA and CDR2 as SQIVND (reference sequence). V was clipped by 6 bases and J by 0 bases, with 12 bases between them. The CDR3 nucleotides read TGTGCCAGTAGCCCGGACGGGAGCTCCTACGAGCAGTACTTC. This sequence encodes CASSPDGSSYEQYF.

The chain has TRBV29-1 and TRBJ2-7, with 11 bases that match TRBD2. Germline V gene data show CDR1 as SQVTM and CDR2 as ANQGSEA. V dropped 2 bases and J dropped 0; count of bases not matched to a gene: 3. CDR3 size: 15 residues. The CDR3 DNA sequence: TGCAGCGTTGAACCTCTAGCGGGAGGCTCCTACGAGCAGTACTTC. Protein product: CSVEPLAGGSYEQYF.